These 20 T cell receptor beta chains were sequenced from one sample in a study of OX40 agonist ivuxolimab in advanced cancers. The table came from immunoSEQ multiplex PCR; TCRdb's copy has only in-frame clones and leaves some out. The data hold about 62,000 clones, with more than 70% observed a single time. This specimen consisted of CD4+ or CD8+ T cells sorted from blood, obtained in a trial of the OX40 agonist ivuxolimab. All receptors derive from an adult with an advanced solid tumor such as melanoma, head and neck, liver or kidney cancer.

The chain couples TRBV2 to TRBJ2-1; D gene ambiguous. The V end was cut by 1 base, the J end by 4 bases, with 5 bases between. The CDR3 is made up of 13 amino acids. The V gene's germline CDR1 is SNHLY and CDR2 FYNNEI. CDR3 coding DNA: TGTGCCAGCAGTGAAGTAGTGTACAATGAGCAGTTCTTC. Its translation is CASSEVVYNEQFF.

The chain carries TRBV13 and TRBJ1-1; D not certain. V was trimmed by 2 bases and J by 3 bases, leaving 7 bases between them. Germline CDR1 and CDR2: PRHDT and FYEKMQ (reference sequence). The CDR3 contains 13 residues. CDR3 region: CASSLRRHTEAFF. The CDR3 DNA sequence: TGTGCCAGCAGCTTACGGCGGCACACTGAAGCTTTCTTT.

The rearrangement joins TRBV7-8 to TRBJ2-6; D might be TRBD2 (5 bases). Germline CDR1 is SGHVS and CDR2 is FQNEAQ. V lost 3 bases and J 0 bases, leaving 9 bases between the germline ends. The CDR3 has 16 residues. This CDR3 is CASSFFGVSGANVLTF. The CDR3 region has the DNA TGTGCCAGCAGCTTCTTCGGGGTCTCTGGGGCCAACGTCCTGACTTTC.

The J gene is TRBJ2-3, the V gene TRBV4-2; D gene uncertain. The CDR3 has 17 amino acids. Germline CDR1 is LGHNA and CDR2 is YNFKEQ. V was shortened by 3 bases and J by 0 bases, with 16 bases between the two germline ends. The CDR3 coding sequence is TGTGCCAGCAGCCAGGATTACAGATACTTGAGCACAGATACGCAGTATTTT. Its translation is CASSQDYRYLSTDTQYF.

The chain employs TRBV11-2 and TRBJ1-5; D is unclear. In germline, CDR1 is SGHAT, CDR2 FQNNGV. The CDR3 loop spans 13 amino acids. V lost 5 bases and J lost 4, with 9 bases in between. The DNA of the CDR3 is TGTGCCAGCAGCCCGGGGTGGAATCAGCCCCAGCATTTT. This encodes CASSPGWNQPQHF.

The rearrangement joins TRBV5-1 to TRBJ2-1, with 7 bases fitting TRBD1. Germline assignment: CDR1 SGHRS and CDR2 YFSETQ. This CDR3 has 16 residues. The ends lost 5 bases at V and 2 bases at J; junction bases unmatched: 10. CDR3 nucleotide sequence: TGCGCCAGCAGGGAATCGACAGGGCCGGCCTACAATGAGCAGTTCTTC. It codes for CASRESTGPAYNEQFF.

The CDR3 DNA sequence: TGTGCCAGCAGTCACCTCGACGGGAATCAGCCCCAGCATTTT. As protein: CASSHLDGNQPQHF. The chain carries TRBV27 and TRBJ1-5, with no clear D. The CDR3 consists of 14 residues. V shed 5 bases and J shed 4 bases, with 12 bases lying between them. Germline-derived CDR1 and CDR2 are MNHEY and SMNVEV (reference sequence).

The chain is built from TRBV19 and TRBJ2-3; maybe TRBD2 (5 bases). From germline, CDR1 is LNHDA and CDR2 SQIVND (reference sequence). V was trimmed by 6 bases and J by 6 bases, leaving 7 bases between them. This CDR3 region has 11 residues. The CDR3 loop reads CASRRGDTQYF. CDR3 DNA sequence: TGTGCCAGTAGAAGAGGGGATACGCAGTATTTT.

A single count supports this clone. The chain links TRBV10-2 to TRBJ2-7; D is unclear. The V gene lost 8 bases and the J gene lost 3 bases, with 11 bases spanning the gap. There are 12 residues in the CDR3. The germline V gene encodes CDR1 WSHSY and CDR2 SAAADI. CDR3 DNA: TGCGCCAGCTACAGCCTTGGCTACGAGCAGTACTTC. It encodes CASYSLGYEQYF.

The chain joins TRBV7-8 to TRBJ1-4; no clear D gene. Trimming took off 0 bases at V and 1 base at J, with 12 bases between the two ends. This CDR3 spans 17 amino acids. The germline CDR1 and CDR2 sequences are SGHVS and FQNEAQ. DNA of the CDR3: TGTGCCAGCAGCTTAGCTCCCCTGACGGGAACTAATGAAAAACTGTTTTTT. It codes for CASSLAPLTGTNEKLFF.

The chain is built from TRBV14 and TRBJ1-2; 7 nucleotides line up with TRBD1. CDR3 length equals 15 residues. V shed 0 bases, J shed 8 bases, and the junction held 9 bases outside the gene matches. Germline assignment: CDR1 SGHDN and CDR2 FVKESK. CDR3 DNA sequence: TGTGCCAGCAGCCAAGAAATCGGGACAGTCTACGGCTACACCTTC. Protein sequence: CASSQEIGTVYGYTF. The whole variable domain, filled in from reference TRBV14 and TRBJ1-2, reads EAGVTQFPSHSVIEKGQTVTLRCDPISGHDNLYWYRRVMGKEIKFLLHFVKESKQDESGMPNNRFLAERTGGTYSTLKVQPAELEDSGVYFCASSQEIGTVYGYTFGSGTRLTVV.

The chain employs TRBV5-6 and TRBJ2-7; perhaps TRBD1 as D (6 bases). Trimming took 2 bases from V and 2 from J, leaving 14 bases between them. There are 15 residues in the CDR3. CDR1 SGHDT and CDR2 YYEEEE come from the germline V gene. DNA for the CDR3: TGTGCCAGCAGCTTCCTTCGGGGACAAACCTACGAGCAGTACTTC. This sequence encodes CASSFLRGQTYEQYF.

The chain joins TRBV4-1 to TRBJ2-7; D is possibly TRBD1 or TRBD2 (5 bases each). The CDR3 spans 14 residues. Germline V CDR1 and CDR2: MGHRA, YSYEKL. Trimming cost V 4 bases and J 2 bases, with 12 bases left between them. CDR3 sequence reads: CASSRDHGPYEQYF. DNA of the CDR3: TGCGCCAGCAGCCGGGACCACGGGCCCTACGAGCAGTACTTC.

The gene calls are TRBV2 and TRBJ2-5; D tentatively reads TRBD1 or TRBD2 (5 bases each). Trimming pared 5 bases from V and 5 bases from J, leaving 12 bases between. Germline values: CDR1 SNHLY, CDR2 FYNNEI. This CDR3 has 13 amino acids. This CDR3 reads CASSLMGEETQYF. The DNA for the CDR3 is TGTGCCAGCAGTCTTATGGGGGAGGAGACCCAGTACTTC. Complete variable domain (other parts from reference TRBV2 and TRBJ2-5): EPEVTQTPSHQVTQMGQEVILRCVPISNHLYFYWYRQILGQKVEFLVSFYNNEISEKSEIFDDQFSVERPDGSNFTLKIRSTKLEDSAMYFCASSLMGEETQYFGPGTRLLVL.

CDR3 amino acids: CASNMQQGTPDTQYF. The CDR3, as DNA: TGTGCCAGCAATATGCAACAGGGTACCCCAGATACGCAGTATTTT. The chain carries TRBV28 and TRBJ2-3, with D possibly matching TRBD1 (6 bases). Germline V gene data show CDR1 as MDHEN and CDR2 as SYDVKM. The V end lost 7 bases, the J end lost 4 bases, and 18 bases lay between the germline ends. The CDR3 totals 15 residues.

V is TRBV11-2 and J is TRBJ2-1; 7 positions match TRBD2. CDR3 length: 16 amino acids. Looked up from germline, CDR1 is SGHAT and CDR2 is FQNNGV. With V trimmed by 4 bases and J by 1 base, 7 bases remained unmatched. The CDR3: CASSWYGSGSYNEQFF. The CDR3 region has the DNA TGTGCCAGCAGCTGGTACGGTAGCGGGTCCTACAATGAGCAGTTCTTC.

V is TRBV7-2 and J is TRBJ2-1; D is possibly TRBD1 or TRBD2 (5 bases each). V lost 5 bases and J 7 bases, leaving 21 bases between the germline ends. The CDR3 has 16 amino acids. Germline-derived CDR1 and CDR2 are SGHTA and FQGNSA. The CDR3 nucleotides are TGTGCCAGCAGCAACGCCTGGGGGTCCTATAGGAATGAGCAGTTCTTC. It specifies CASSNAWGSYRNEQFF.

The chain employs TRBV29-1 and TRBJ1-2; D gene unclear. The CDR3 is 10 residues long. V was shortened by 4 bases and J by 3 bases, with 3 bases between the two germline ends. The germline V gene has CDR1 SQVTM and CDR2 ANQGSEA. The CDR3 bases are TGCAGCGTTGCAGACTATGGCTACACCTTC. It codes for CSVADYGYTF.

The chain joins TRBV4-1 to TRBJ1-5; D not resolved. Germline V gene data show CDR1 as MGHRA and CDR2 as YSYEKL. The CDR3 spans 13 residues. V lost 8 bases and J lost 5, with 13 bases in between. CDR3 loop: CASALFWDQPQHF. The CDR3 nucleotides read TGCGCCAGCGCCCTCTTCTGGGATCAGCCCCAGCATTTT.

CDR3 coding DNA: TGTGCCAGCTCACGAGGCGGGAGCCAGCAAGAGACCCAGTACTTC. Translated: CASSRGGSQQETQYF. V is TRBV18 and J is TRBJ2-5, with TRBD2 matching over 7 bases. The CDR3 is 15 amino acids. After removal of 4 bases from V and 2 bases from J, the junction contained 7 bases not matched to a gene. In germline, CDR1 is KGHSH, CDR2 LQKENI.